Listed below are T cell receptor beta chains from one sample, sequenced in a study of blood T cell repertoires in COVID-19. Profiling relied on immunoSEQ multiplex PCR, and the TCRdb table lists in-frame clones only, not all of them. The profile shows approximately 220,000 clones, roughly nine tenths of them singletons. The material sequenced was peripheral blood. Receptor source: a man in his forties or fifties with acute or convalescent COVID-19. Both conserved end residues are part of each CDR3. D genes are given only for firm matches. Clone size is shown for a subset of rows, as once, few, many or a class of expanded clone.

CDR3 length	J gene	D gene	clone size	V gene	CDR3 DNA	CDR3 protein
15	TRBJ1-5	-	-	TRBV2	TGTGCCAGCAGTGTCCAACAAGTAAAGAATCAGCCCCAGCATTTT	CASSVQQVKNQPQHF
15	TRBJ1-5	-	few	TRBV2	TGTGCCAGCAGGAGGGATCAGAATAGCAATCAGCCCCAGCATTTT	CASRRDQNSNQPQHF
13	TRBJ2-1	TRBD1	few	TRBV5-1	TGCGCCAGCAGCTTAGGACAGGGGAATGAGCAGTTCTTC	CASSLGQGNEQFF
13	TRBJ1-4	TRBD1	-	TRBV19	TGTGCCAGTGCCCAGGGGGCTAATGAAAAACTGTTTTTT	CASAQGANEKLFF
15	TRBJ2-5	TRBD2	-	TRBV7-3	TGTGCCAGCAGCTTAACGGGGCTAGCGGAAGAGACCCAGTACTTC	CASSLTGLAEETQYF
15	TRBJ2-2	TRBD1	once	TRBV19	TGTGCCAGTAGTAAAGACAGGGCGAACACCGGGGAGCTGTTTTTT	CASSKDRANTGELFF
13	TRBJ1-3	-	-	TRBV6-5	TGTGCCAGCAGCCTTGACAGGTGGAGCACCATATATTTT	CASSLDRWSTIYF
15	TRBJ1-1	TRBD1	-	TRBV5-1	TGCGCCAGCAGCTCGTACCAGGACAGGGACACTGAAGCTTTCTTT	CASSSYQDRDTEAFF
14	TRBJ1-2	-	-	TRBV6-1	TGTGCCAGCAGTGAAGTAGCTGAAACGGCTGGCTACACCTTC	CASSEVAETAGYTF
14	TRBJ2-7	TRBD1	-	TRBV5-1	TGCGCCAGCAGCGGGGGACAGGGCGCCTACGAGCAGTACTTC	CASSGGQGAYEQYF
20	TRBJ2-3	TRBD2	-	TRBV4-1	TGCGCCAGCAGCCAGCTTCCGGGGACTAGCGGGGGGGCGAACACAGATACGCAGTATTTT	CASSQLPGTSGGANTDTQYF
15	TRBJ2-7	TRBD1	-	TRBV6-5	TGTGCCAGCAGTTACTCCGGGACAGGGGACCACGAGCAGTACTTC	CASSYSGTGDHEQYF
15	TRBJ2-7	TRBD1	-	TRBV28	TGTGCCAGCAGAGAAGCCGGGACAGGGTTCTACGAGCAGTACTTC	CASREAGTGFYEQYF
13	TRBJ2-1	TRBD2	-	TRBV2	TGTGCCAGCACCGAGGGCAGGGAGGGTGAGCAGTTCTTC	CASTEGREGEQFF
13	TRBJ2-2	-	few	TRBV19	TGTGCCAGTAGTTCGGACTGGGCCGGGGAGCTGTTTTTT	CASSSDWAGELFF
12	TRBJ1-1	-	-	TRBV13	TGTGCCAGCGGGCAGGGGAACACTGAAGCTTTCTTT	CASGQGNTEAFF
15	TRBJ2-7	-	-	TRBV28	TGTGCCAGCAGTTTAATGCTAGCTAAAGGGTACGAGCAGTACTTC	CASSLMLAKGYEQYF
16	TRBJ1-6	-	-	TRBV6-6	TGTGCCAGCAGTTACGTGTGGGGCGTAGGAAATTCACCCCTCCACTTT	CASSYVWGVGNSPLHF
16	TRBJ1-5	TRBD1	-	TRBV19	TGTGCCAGTAGTCTCCCAGGGGGCGCGGGCAATCAGCCCCAGCATTTT	CASSLPGGAGNQPQHF
15	TRBJ2-5	TRBD1	-	TRBV7-9	TGTGCCAGCAGCTTTAGGCAGGGGGCTAAAGAGACCCAGTACTTC	CASSFRQGAKETQYF
15	TRBJ2-7	TRBD2	-	TRBV28	TGTGCCAGCGCGACTAGCGGGACCCTAGTATACGAGCAGTACTTC	CASATSGTLVYEQYF
13	TRBJ1-4	-	-	TRBV19	TGTGCCAGTAGGTCAACAACTAATGAAAAACTGTTTTTT	CASRSTTNEKLFF
14	TRBJ1-5	-	-	TRBV10-1	TGCGCCAGCAGTGAGTCGGGGAGAAGTCAGCCCCAGCATTTT	CASSESGRSQPQHF
16	TRBJ1-1	TRBD1	-	TRBV5-5	TGTGCCAGCAGTTTCCTCCAGGGGGCTACGAACACTGAAGCTTTCTTT	CASSFLQGATNTEAFF
16	TRBJ2-7	TRBD1	-	TRBV9	TGTGCCAGCAGCCTAGGGACAGGGGATCCTCCCTACGAGCAGTACTTC	CASSLGTGDPPYEQYF
15	TRBJ2-5	TRBD2	-	TRBV10-3	TGTGCCATCAGCGATGACCGACTAGCGGAAGAGACCCAGTACTTC	CAISDDRLAEETQYF
14	TRBJ2-7	-	-	TRBV3-1/TRBV3-2	TGTGCCAGCAGCCAAGGGCTAGCCCGGTACGAGCAGTACTTC	CASSQGLARYEQYF
16	TRBJ1-2	-	-	TRBV4-1	TGCGCCAGCAGCCAAGACCCGGCAGGGGCTAACTATGGCTACACCTTC	CASSQDPAGANYGYTF
18	TRBJ2-3	TRBD2	-	TRBV5-1	TGCGCCAGCAGCCCGGGACTAGCGGGAGAGGTTGGGTCAGATACGCAGTATTTT	CASSPGLAGEVGSDTQYF
15	TRBJ2-3	TRBD2	few	TRBV19	TGTGCCACCGTTTCTAGCGGGAGGGCGGGAGATACGCAGTATTTT	CATVSSGRAGDTQYF
15	TRBJ2-1	-	-	TRBV19	TGTGCCAGTAGTATTGAGCTAAACGGGTACAATGAGCAGTTCTTC	CASSIELNGYNEQFF
12	TRBJ2-2	-	-	TRBV6-6	TGTGCCAGCCGGTCACCCCCCGGGGAGCTGTTTTTT	CASRSPPGELFF
16	TRBJ2-7	TRBD1	-	TRBV6-5	TGTGCCAGCAGTTCCCAAGGGGACAGGGGGCTCCACGAGCAGTACTTC	CASSSQGDRGLHEQYF
19	TRBJ2-3	TRBD2	-	TRBV2	TGTGCCAGCATCCTACCAGAGACTAGCGGGGGAATTGGAGGAGATACGCAGTATTTT	CASILPETSGGIGGDTQYF
14	TRBJ2-6	TRBD1	-	TRBV2	TGTGCCACCGGACAGGAGGCTGGGGCCAACGTCCTGACTTTC	CATGQEAGANVLTF
17	TRBJ2-1	TRBD2	-	TRBV4-2	TGTGCCAGCAGCCTCCCTGGTGGACTAGCGGGAGTGGAGGAGCAGTTCTTC	CASSLPGGLAGVEEQFF
14	TRBJ2-3	-	once	TRBV28	TGTGCCAGCAGTCCTCAGGGTCCCCCAGATACGCAGTATTTT	CASSPQGPPDTQYF
15	TRBJ1-2	TRBD1	many	TRBV5-4	TGTGCCAGCTTTCCACAGGGGGAAAGGAACTATGGCTACACCTTC	CASFPQGERNYGYTF
16	TRBJ1-5	TRBD1	-	TRBV27	TGTGCCAGCAGTTCGCGGACAGGGGCCACGGGCGGGCCCCAGCATTTT	CASSSRTGATGGPQHF
13	TRBJ1-1	TRBD1	-	TRBV2	TGTGCCAGCCAGGACAGGGGGGCCACTGAAGCTTTCTTT	CASQDRGATEAFF
15	TRBJ2-3	TRBD1	-	TRBV11-2	TGTGCCAGCAGCCCATGGACAGGGCCCACAGATACGCAGTATTTT	CASSPWTGPTDTQYF
18	TRBJ2-6	TRBD2	-	TRBV7-8	TGTGCCACCTTACCCCGGGAGGGAAGAGGCCCTGGGGCCAACGTCCTGACTTTC	CATLPREGRGPGANVLTF
15	TRBJ2-4	-	few	TRBV19	TGTGCCAGTAGTATTAATACAGGAGCCAAAAACATTCAGTACTTC	CASSINTGAKNIQYF
20	TRBJ2-3	TRBD1	-	TRBV27	TGTGCCAGCAGTTCACCGGGACAGTCATTTGTGGCGGCTAGCACAGATACGCAGTATTTT	CASSSPGQSFVAASTDTQYF
18	TRBJ2-6	-	once	TRBV19	TGTGCCAGTAGTATAGTTCGGACACTTCGCTCTGGGGCCAACGTCCTGACTTTC	CASSIVRTLRSGANVLTF
13	TRBJ1-6	-	-	TRBV29-1	TGCAGCGCCCGGGACACATATAATTCACCCCTCCACTTT	CSARDTYNSPLHF
14	TRBJ2-7	TRBD1	-	TRBV5-6	TGTGCCAGCAGCCCACAGGGGGGCTCCTACGAGCAGTACTTC	CASSPQGGSYEQYF
16	TRBJ1-2	TRBD1	-	TRBV3-1/TRBV3-2	TGTGCCAGCAGCCACGGGACAGCCATCACTAACTATGGCTACACCTTC	CASSHGTAITNYGYTF
15	TRBJ2-1	TRBD2	few	TRBV19	TGTGCCAGTAGTATAAACGGACTAGCGGGAGAGAGGCAGTTCTTC	CASSINGLAGERQFF
14	TRBJ1-5	-	-	TRBV4-1	TGCGCCAGCAGCCAGACAGAACTCGGGCAGCCCCAGCATTTT	CASSQTELGQPQHF
13	TRBJ2-5	-	once	TRBV18	TGTGCCAGCTCAGGGCTTTTACAAGAGACCCAGTACTTC	CASSGLLQETQYF
16	TRBJ1-4	TRBD1	-	TRBV28	TGTGCCAGCAGTTTGGGACAGCAAACAACTAATGAAAAACTGTTTTTT	CASSLGQQTTNEKLFF
15	TRBJ2-7	TRBD2	-	TRBV13	TGTGCCAGCAGCACCCGGGGGGGTAAGGGACACGAGCAGTACTTC	CASSTRGGKGHEQYF
14	TRBJ2-5	TRBD2	once	TRBV28	TGTGCCACCCAACGACTAGCTTTCCAAGAGACCCAGTACTTC	CATQRLAFQETQYF
13	TRBJ1-5	-	-	TRBV30	TGTGCCTGGAGCCGGGAGGGCAATCAGCCCCAGCATTTT	CAWSREGNQPQHF
15	TRBJ1-4	-	-	TRBV5-1	TGCGCCAGCAGCTGGGGAGATGCAACTAATGAAAAACTGTTTTTT	CASSWGDATNEKLFF
15	TRBJ2-1	TRBD2	-	TRBV7-7	TGTGCTAGCAGCTTAGTGTTAGCGGGTTACAATGAGCAGTTCTTC	CASSLVLAGYNEQFF
10	TRBJ2-7	-	-	TRBV2	TGTGCCAGCTACCTATACGAGCAGTACTTC	CASYLYEQYF
13	TRBJ1-1	-	-	TRBV19	TGTGCCAGTAGACTTCAGGTGAACACTGAAGCTTTCTTT	CASRLQVNTEAFF